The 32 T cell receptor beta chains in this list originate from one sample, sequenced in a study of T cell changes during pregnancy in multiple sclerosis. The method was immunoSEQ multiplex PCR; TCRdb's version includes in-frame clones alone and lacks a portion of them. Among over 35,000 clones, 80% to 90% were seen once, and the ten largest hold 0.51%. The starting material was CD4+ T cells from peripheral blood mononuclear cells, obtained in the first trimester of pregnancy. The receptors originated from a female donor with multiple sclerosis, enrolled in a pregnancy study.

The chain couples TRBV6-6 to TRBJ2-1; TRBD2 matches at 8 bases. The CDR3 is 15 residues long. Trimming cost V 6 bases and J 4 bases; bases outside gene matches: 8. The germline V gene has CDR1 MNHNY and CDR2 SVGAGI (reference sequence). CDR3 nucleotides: TGTGCCAGCAGCCCAGAACTAGCGGCTTACAATGAGCAGTTCTTC. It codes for CASSPELAAYNEQFF.

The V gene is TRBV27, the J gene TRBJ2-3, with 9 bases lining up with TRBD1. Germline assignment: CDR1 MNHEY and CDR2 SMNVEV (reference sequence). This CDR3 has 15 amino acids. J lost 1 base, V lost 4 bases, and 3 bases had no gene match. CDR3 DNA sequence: TGTGCCAGCAGTTCACAGGGGGCTGGCACAGATACGCAGTATTTT. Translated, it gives CASSSQGAGTDTQYF.

The CDR3 DNA reads as TGCGCCAGCAGCGCACTGACTAGTAACAATGAGCAGTTCTTC. Translated: CASSALTSNNEQFF. V gene TRBV5-1 combines with J gene TRBJ2-1; weak D call: TRBD2 (6 bases). This CDR3 spans 14 amino acids. Per the germline V gene, CDR1 is SGHRS and CDR2 is YFSETQ. Trimming pared 4 bases from V and 5 bases from J, leaving 13 bases between.

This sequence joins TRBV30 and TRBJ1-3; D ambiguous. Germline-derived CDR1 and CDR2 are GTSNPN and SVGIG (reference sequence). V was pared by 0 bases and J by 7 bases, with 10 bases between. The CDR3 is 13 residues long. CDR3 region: CAWSVLERNTIYF. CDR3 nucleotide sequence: TGTGCCTGGAGTGTACTAGAGAGGAACACCATATATTTT.

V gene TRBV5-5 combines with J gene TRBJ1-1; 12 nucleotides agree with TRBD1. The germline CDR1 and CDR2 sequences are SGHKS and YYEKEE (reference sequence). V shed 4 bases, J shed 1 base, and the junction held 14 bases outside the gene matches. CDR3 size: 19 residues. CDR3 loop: CASSNQNHRDRGPNTEAFF. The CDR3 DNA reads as TGTGCCAGCAGCAATCAAAATCACCGGGACAGGGGGCCGAACACTGAAGCTTTCTTT.

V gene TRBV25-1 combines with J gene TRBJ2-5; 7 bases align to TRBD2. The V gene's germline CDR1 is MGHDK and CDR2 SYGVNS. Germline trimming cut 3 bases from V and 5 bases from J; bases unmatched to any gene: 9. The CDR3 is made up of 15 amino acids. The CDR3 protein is CASSDRSLAAETQYF. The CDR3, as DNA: TGTGCCAGCAGTGATCGTAGCCTAGCGGCGGAGACCCAGTACTTC. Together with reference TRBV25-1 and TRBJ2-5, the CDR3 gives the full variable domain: EADIYQTPRYLVIGTGKKITLECSQTMGHDKMYWYQQDPGMELHLIHYSYGVNSTEKGDLSSESTVSRIRTEHFPLTLESARPSHTSQYLCASSDRSLAAETQYFGPGTRLLVL.

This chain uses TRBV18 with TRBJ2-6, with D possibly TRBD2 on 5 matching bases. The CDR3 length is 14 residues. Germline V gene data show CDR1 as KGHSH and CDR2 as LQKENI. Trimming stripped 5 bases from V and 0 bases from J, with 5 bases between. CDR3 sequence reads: CASSEGSGANVLTF. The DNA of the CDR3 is TGTGCCAGCTCAGAGGGCTCTGGGGCCAACGTCCTGACTTTC.

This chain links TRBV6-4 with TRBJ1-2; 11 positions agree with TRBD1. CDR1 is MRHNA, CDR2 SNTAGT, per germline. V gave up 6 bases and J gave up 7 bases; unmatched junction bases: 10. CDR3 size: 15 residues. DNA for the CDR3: TGTGCCAGCAGGCCCGGGACAGGGGGGATGGTTGGCTACACCTTC. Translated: CASRPGTGGMVGYTF.

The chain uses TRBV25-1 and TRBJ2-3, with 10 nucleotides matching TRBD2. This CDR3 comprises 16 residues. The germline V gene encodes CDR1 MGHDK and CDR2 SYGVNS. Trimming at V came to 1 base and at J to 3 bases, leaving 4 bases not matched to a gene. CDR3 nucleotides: TGTGCCAGCAGTGAATTTACTAGCGGGACAACAGATACGCAGTATTTT. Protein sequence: CASSEFTSGTTDTQYF.

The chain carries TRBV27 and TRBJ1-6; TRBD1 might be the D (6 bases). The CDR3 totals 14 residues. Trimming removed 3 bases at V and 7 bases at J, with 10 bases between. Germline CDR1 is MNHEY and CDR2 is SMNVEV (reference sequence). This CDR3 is CASSFTGYNSPLHF. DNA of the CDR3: TGTGCCAGCAGTTTTACAGGGTACAATTCACCCCTCCACTTT.

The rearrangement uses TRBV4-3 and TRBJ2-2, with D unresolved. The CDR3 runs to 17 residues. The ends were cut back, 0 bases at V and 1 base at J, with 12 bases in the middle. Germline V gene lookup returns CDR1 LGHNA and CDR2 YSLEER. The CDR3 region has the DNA TGCGCCAGCAGCCAAGAATCACAATCCTGGAACACCGGGGAGCTGTTTTTT. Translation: CASSQESQSWNTGELFF.

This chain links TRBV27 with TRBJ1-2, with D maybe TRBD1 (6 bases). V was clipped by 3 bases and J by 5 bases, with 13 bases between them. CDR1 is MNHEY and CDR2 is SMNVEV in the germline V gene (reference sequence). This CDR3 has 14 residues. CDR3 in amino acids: CASSLTGHAYGYTF. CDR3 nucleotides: TGTGCCAGCAGTTTGACGGGACACGCTTATGGCTACACCTTC.

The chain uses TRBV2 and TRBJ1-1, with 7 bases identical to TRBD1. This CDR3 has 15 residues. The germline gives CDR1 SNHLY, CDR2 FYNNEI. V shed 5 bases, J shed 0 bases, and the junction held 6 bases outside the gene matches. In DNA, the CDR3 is TGTGCCAGCAGTCCGGGACAGTCGATGAACACTGAAGCTTTCTTT. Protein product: CASSPGQSMNTEAFF.

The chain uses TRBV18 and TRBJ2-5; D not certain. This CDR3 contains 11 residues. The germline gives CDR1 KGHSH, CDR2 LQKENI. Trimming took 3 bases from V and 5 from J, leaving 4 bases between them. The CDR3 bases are TGTGCCAGCTCACCCAGGGAGACCCAGTACTTC. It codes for CASSPRETQYF.

CDR3 in amino acids: CAGTSDYEQYF. The CDR3, as DNA: TGTGCCGGGACTAGCGACTACGAGCAGTACTTC. The chain carries TRBV2 and TRBJ2-7; 10 nucleotides align to TRBD2. Trimming removed 11 bases from V and 3 bases from J; junction bases left unmatched: 1. The CDR3 totals 11 residues. Germline CDR1 and CDR2: SNHLY and FYNNEI.

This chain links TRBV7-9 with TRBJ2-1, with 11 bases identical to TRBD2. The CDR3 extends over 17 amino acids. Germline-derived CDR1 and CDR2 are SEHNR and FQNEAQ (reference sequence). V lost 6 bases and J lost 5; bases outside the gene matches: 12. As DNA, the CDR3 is TGTGCCAGCAGTCTAGTTTCAGGACTAGCGGGTAACAATGAGCAGTTCTTC. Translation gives CASSLVSGLAGNNEQFF.

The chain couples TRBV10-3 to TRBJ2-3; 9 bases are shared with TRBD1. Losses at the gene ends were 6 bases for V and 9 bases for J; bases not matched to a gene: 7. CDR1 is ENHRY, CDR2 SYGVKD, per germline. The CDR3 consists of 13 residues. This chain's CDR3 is CAIRTGGSGTQYF. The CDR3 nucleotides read TGTGCCATCAGAACAGGGGGCAGTGGCACGCAGTATTTT.

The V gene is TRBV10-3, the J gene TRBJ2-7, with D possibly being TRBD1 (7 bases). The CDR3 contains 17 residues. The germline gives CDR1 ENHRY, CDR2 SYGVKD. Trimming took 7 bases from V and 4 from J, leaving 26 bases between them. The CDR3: CAIKGGEGQETPYEQYF. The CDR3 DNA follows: TGTGCCATCAAGGGGGGAGAAGGACAGGAGACCCCTTACGAGCAGTACTTC.

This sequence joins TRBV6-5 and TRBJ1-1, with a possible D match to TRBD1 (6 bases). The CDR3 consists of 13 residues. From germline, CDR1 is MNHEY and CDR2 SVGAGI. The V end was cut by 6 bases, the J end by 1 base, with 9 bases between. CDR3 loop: CASSRGANTEAFF. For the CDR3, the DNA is TGTGCCAGCAGCCGGGGGGCGAACACTGAAGCTTTCTTT.

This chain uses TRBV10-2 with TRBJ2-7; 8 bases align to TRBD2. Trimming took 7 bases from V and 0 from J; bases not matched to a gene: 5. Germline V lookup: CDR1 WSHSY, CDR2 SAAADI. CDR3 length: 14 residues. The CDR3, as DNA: TGCGCCAGCACGCTAGCGGGTCCCTCCTACGAGCAGTACTTC. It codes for CASTLAGPSYEQYF.

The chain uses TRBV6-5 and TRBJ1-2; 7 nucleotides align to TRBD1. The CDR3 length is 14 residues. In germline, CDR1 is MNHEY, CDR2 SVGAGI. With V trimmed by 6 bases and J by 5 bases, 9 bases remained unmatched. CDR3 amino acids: CASSRTGIAYGYTF. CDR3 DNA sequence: TGTGCCAGCAGCCGGACAGGAATCGCATATGGCTACACCTTC.

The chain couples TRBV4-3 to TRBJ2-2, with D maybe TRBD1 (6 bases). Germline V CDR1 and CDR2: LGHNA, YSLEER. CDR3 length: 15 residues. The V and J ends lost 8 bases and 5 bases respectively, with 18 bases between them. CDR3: CASQQTGTSTGELFF. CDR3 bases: TGCGCCAGCCAACAGACCGGGACATCGACCGGGGAGCTGTTTTTT.

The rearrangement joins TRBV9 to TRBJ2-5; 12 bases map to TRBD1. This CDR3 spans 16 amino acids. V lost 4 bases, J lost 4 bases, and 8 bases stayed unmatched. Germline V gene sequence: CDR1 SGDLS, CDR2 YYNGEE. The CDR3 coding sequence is TGTGCCAGCAGCAGAGTGGGACAGGGGGCGGGAGAGACCCAGTACTTC. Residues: CASSRVGQGAGETQYF.

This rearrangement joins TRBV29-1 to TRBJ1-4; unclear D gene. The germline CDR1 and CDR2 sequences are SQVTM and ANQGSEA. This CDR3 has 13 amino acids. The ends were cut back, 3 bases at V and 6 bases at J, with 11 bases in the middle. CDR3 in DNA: TGCAGCGTTGATGGCAGCGGTGATGAAAAACTGTTTTTT. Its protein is CSVDGSGDEKLFF.

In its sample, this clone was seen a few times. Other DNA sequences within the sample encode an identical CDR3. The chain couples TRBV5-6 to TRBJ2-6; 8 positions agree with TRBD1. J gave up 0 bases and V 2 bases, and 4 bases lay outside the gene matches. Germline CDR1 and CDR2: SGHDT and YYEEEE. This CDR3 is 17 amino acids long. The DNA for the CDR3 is TGTGCCAGCAGCTTTTGGACAGGGAGCTCTGGGGCCAACGTCCTGACTTTC. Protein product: CASSFWTGSSGANVLTF.

The CDR3: CASNRGAIERGEQFF. The CDR3 region has the DNA TGTGCCAGCAACCGGGGAGCGATAGAACGTGGTGAGCAGTTCTTC. The chain recombines TRBV9 with TRBJ2-1; possible D gene TRBD2, 5 bases. The CDR3 runs 15 residues. The V end lost 6 bases, the J end lost 9 bases, and 22 bases lay between the germline ends. The germline CDR1 and CDR2 sequences are SGDLS and YYNGEE.

CDR3 sequence reads: CSASAVYEQYF. CDR3 coding DNA: TGCAGTGCTAGCGCAGTATACGAGCAGTACTTC. The V and J genes are TRBV20-1 and TRBJ2-7; D call uncertain. The V gene lost 3 bases and the J gene lost 4 bases, with 7 bases spanning the gap. Germline V gene sequence: CDR1 DFQATT, CDR2 SNEGSKA (reference sequence). The CDR3 has 11 residues.

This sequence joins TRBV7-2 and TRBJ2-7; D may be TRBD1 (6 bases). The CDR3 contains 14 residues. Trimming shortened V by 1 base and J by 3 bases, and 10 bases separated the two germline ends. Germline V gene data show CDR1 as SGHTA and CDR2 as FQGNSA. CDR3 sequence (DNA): TGTGCCAGCAGCTTAGGGGGACACAACTACGAGCAGTACTTC. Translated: CASSLGGHNYEQYF.

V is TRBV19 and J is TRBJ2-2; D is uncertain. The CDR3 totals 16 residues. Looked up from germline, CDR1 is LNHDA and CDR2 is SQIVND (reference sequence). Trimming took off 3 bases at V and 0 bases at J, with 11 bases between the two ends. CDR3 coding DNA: TGTGCCAGTAGTATCTCCGTCCCGGCGAACACCGGGGAGCTGTTTTTT. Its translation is CASSISVPANTGELFF.

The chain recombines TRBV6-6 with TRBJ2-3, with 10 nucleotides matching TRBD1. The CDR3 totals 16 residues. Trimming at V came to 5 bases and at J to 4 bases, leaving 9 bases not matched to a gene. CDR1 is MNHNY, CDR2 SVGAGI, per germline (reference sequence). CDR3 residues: CASSAARDRGPDTQYF. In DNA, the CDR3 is TGTGCCAGCAGTGCGGCTAGGGACAGGGGACCAGATACGCAGTATTTT.

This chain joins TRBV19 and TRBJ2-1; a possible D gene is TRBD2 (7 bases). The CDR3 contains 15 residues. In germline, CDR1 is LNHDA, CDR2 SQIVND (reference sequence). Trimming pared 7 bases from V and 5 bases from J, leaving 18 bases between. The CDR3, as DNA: TGTGCCAGTAAGGGGGGGGCCCTTTGGAACAATGAGCAGTTCTTC. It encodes CASKGGALWNNEQFF.

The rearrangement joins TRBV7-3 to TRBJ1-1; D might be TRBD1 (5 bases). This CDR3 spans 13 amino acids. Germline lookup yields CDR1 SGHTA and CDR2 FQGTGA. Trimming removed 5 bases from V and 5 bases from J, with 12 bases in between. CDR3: CASSLQGATEAFF. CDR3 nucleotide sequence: TGTGCCAGCAGCCTCCAAGGGGCGACTGAAGCTTTCTTT.